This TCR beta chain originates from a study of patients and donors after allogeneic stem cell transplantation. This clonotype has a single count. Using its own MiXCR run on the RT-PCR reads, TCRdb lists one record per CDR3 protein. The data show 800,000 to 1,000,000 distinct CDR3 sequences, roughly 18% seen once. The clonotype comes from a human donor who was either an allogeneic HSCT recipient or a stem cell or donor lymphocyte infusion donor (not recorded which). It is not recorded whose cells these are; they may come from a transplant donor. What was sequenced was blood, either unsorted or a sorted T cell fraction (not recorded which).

DNA for the CDR3: TGCAGTGCTTTACGGACGGCCGATAGCAATCAGCCCCAGCATTTT. The encoded protein is CSALRTADSNQPQHF. The chain joins TRBV20-1 to TRBJ1-5; D is ambiguous. Germline V gene data show CDR1 as DFQATT and CDR2 as SNEGSKA (reference sequence). Between the trimmed V and J ends, which lost 5 bases and 0 bases, there was a span of 14 bases. This CDR3 comprises 15 residues.